This T cell receptor (beta chain) was captured by sequencing in a study of early T cells in non-severe SARS-CoV-2 infection listed by TCRdb under 2021. Background for the entire study: Because TCR sequencing relied on bulk RNA taken from unsorted whole blood, pairing of alpha and beta chains was not possible. On the study overall, not on this receptor specifically: VDJdb matching was skewed toward anti-spike CD8 responses and likely underestimated virus-specific expansions by missing private and CD4 specificities.

The library was generated by 5' RACE. This sample was sequenced with a NextSeq 500. The TCR library protocol attached unique molecular identifiers to individual cDNA molecules to correct for sequencing error and PCR bias. Sequencing covered both TCR alpha and beta chains, and within each sample the abundances of alpha and beta sequences were tightly co-correlated. Regarding the original processing steps: Decombinator V4 was used to annotate the V gene, J gene and CDR3 of the TCR sequences. TCRs were defined as expanded if a significant change between any two time points was detected under a Poisson model with p below 0.0001. TCR abundances were normalised to the total number of TCRs sequenced per sample and were expressed as counts per million. MAIT TCRs were defined by TRAV1-2 paired with TRAJ12, TRAJ20 or TRAJ33, and iNKT TCRs by TRAV10 paired with TRAJ18. A search of VDJdb, accessed on 1 November 2021, was run for TCRs annotated to CMV, EBV and SARS-CoV-2, with TCRs annotated for multiple antigens excluded. TCRdb took the public reads, trimmed them with fastp at Q25, ran MiXCR for clone calling and kept in-frame beta chains. Every distinct CDR3 protein forms one entry, paired with its most common genes and DNA. It is TCRdb's table, rather than the study itself, that gives the V and J calls and clone size. The sample table shows 30,000 or so distinct CDR3 sequences, and approximately 6.3% are seen once. Jointly, the top ten make up over 30% of the sample.

Set within a cohort of healthcare workers in London, UK, this nested case-control study involved weekly PCR testing of nasopharyngeal swabs along with blood sampling. Healthcare workers were recruited during the week of the UK lockdown, between 23 and 31 March 2020, and followed weekly for up to roughly 15 weeks. Reading the germline V gene gives CDR1 SGHTA and CDR2 FQGNSA. From the cysteine through the phenylalanine, the CDR3 covers 17 amino acids. CDR3 DNA only is kept here, 51 bases in frame from base 1. Trimming accounts for 5 bases at V and 8 bases at J, while the number of junction bases matched to no gene is 16. This clonotype was counted ten times or more. Its specific antigen is unknown. No much larger clone exists at a distance of one base, and base qualities are not known.

Material for sequencing was whole blood. Recombination linked TRBV7-2 to TRBJ2-1; 9 bases in the middle match TRBD1. The receptor's source is an adult who was a healthcare worker with PCR-confirmed SARS-CoV-2 infection or an uninfected control (not recorded which). The CDR3 here reads CASSPRASRTGDYEQFF. The DNA reads TGTGCCAGCAGCCCTAGGGCCTCCAGGACAGGGGATTATGAGCAGTTCTTC.